A selection of T cell receptor beta chains follows, all from one sample in a study of OX40 agonist ivuxolimab in advanced cancers. The method was immunoSEQ multiplex PCR; TCRdb's version includes in-frame clones alone and lacks a portion of them. Among tens of thousands of clones, approximately 92% were seen once, and the ten largest hold approximately 23%. Here the sequenced sample was CD4+ or CD8+ T cells sorted from blood, taken in a trial of the OX40 agonist ivuxolimab. The receptors were gathered from an adult with an advanced solid tumor such as melanoma, head and neck, liver or kidney cancer. CDR3s include the opening cysteine and the closing phenylalanine or tryptophan. The D gene is left open where the match is weak. Size values are once, few and many counts, or a class for expanded clones, and some rows have none.

d_call | j_call | v_call | clone_size | cdr3_aa | cdr3_nt
- | TRBJ2-7 | TRBV13 | - | CASSFRDEQYF | TGTGCCAGCAGCTTTAGGGACGAGCAGTACTTC
TRBD1 | TRBJ1-6 | TRBV9 | - | CASSPTWTGGSANSPLHF | TGTGCCAGCAGTCCTACTTGGACAGGGGGATCTGCCAATTCACCCCTCCACTTT
TRBD1 | TRBJ2-1 | TRBV5-1 | - | CASSPGQGMLHEQFF | TGCGCCAGCAGCCCGGGACAGGGGATGTTGCATGAGCAGTTCTTC
- | TRBJ2-5 | TRBV4-2 | - | CASSQEVGAVRETQYF | TGTGCCAGCAGCCAAGAGGTAGGGGCGGTCCGGGAGACCCAGTACTTC
TRBD1 | TRBJ2-7 | TRBV5-1 | once | CASSRAPRDSSYEQYF | TGCGCCAGCAGCCGGGCCCCCCGGGACAGCTCCTACGAGCAGTACTTC
TRBD1 | TRBJ2-7 | TRBV9 | - | CASSLTGGRNEQYF | TGTGCCAGCAGTCTGACAGGGGGAAGGAACGAGCAGTACTTC
- | TRBJ2-3 | TRBV6-5 | - | CATTSNTDTQYF | TGTGCCACCACTAGCAACACAGATACGCAGTATTTT
TRBD1 | TRBJ2-3 | TRBV23-1 | - | CASSHRDRGTRYNTDTQYF | TGCGCCAGCAGTCACCGTGACAGGGGGACTCGATACAACACAGATACGCAGTATTTT
TRBD1 | TRBJ2-1 | TRBV9 | - | CASSVEGLLGTGRNNEQFF | TGTGCCAGCAGCGTAGAGGGATTGTTGGGGACAGGGAGGAACAATGAGCAGTTCTTC
- | TRBJ2-3 | TRBV7-2 | - | CASSRAGLRVEDTQYF | TGTGCCAGCAGCCGGGCCGGTTTGCGGGTTGAAGATACGCAGTATTTT
- | TRBJ1-1 | TRBV6-5 | - | CASSYSRGAATEAFF | TGTGCCAGCAGTTACTCGAGGGGGGCGGCCACTGAAGCTTTCTTT
TRBD2 | TRBJ2-1 | TRBV9 | - | CASSAGLAGTGDEQFF | TGTGCCAGCAGCGCGGGACTAGCGGGAACCGGCGATGAGCAGTTCTTC
- | TRBJ1-4 | TRBV4-3 | - | CASSQDSSKGSEKLFF | TGCGCCAGCAGCCAAGATTCGTCGAAGGGGTCTGAAAAACTGTTTTTT
TRBD1 | TRBJ2-7 | TRBV7-2 | - | CASSFDRVDYEQYF | TGTGCCAGCAGCTTTGACAGGGTAGACTACGAGCAGTACTTC
- | TRBJ2-1 | TRBV27 | once | CASSSGGQKQRIQFF | TGTGCCAGCAGCTCGGGGGGACAAAAACAAAGGATTCAGTTCTTC
- | TRBJ2-5 | TRBV9 | - | CASSPGGGVETQYF | TGTGCCAGCAGCCCAGGGGGGGGTGTGGAGACCCAGTACTTC
TRBD2 | TRBJ2-2 | TRBV12-5 | - | CASGLLPGGGVFF | TGTGCTAGTGGTCTTTTACCCGGGGGGGGTGTGTTTTTT
TRBD2 | TRBJ2-7 | TRBV27 | - | CASSFLTSSGVHSYEQYF | TGTGCCAGCAGTTTCCTCACCTCTAGCGGGGTTCACTCCTACGAGCAGTACTTC
- | TRBJ1-1 | TRBV4-3 | - | CASSQVAGPNTEAFF | TGCGCCAGCAGCCAAGTGGCTGGACCGAACACTGAAGCTTTCTTT
TRBD2 | TRBJ2-2 | TRBV7-8 | - | CASSLMTSGRLAGELFF | TGTGCCAGCAGCTTAATGACTAGCGGGAGACTTGCCGGGGAGCTGTTTTTT
- | TRBJ2-7 | TRBV6-5 | - | CASSYSTGESSYEQYF | TGTGCCAGCAGTTATTCAACGGGGGAGAGCTCCTACGAGCAGTACTTC
TRBD1 | TRBJ2-7 | TRBV5-4 | - | CASSGLGTDSYEQYF | TGTGCCAGCAGCGGCTTGGGGACAGACTCCTACGAGCAGTACTTC
- | TRBJ2-7 | TRBV13 | - | CASAYRAGVYEQYF | TGTGCCAGCGCATATCGGGCGGGCGTCTACGAGCAGTACTTC
TRBD1 | TRBJ1-5 | TRBV5-8 | - | CASSPHRDSNQPQHF | TGTGCCAGCAGCCCGCACCGGGACAGTAATCAGCCCCAGCATTTT
TRBD2 | TRBJ2-7 | TRBV27 | - | CASRRPSSGSRYEQYF | TGTGCCAGCAGGCGCCCCTCTAGCGGGAGTCGGTACGAGCAGTACTTC
- | TRBJ2-2 | TRBV28 | - | CASSLLPAGELFF | TGTGCCAGCAGTTTACTACCAGCGGGGGAGCTGTTTTTT
- | TRBJ2-3 | TRBV27 | - | CASSLSGTSDTQYF | TGTGCCAGCAGTTTATCGGGAACTTCAGATACGCAGTATTTT
- | TRBJ1-1 | TRBV6-5 | - | CASTLGLWDTEAFF | TGTGCCAGCACTTTAGGGTTATGGGACACTGAAGCTTTCTTT
- | TRBJ1-2 | TRBV6-5 | - | CASSYGGGSPYGYTF | TGTGCCAGCAGTTACGGAGGGGGTTCCCCCTATGGCTACACCTTC
- | TRBJ1-1 | TRBV13 | once | CASSIRGLEAFF | TGTGCCAGCAGTATCAGGGGCCTTGAAGCTTTCTTT
TRBD2 | TRBJ2-2 | TRBV27 | - | CASHSGGGELFF | TGTGCCAGCCACTCGGGAGGGGGGGAGCTGTTTTTT
TRBD1 | TRBJ2-7 | TRBV25-1 | - | CASSEDRELDEQYF | TGTGCCAGCAGTGAAGACAGGGAACTCGACGAGCAGTACTTC
- | TRBJ1-4 | TRBV21-1 | - | CASSKGRTNEKLFF | TGTGCCAGCAGCAAAGGCAGAACTAATGAAAAACTGTTTTTT
- | TRBJ1-4 | TRBV6-1 | - | CASSWIEKLFF | TGTGCCAGCAGCTGGATTGAAAAACTGTTTTTT
- | TRBJ2-1 | TRBV5-8 | once | CASSYRQGSGHRFHNEQFF | TGTGCCAGCAGCTATCGACAGGGTAGCGGACATAGGTTTCACAATGAGCAGTTCTTC
TRBD2 | TRBJ2-1 | TRBV7-6 | - | CASSLSPTRGDGVIEQFF | TGTGCCAGCAGCTTATCCCCAACTCGGGGGGATGGGGTTATTGAGCAGTTCTTC
- | TRBJ1-1 | TRBV7-2 | - | CASSFGWTTEAFF | TGTGCCAGCAGCTTCGGTTGGACCACTGAAGCTTTCTTT
TRBD2 | TRBJ2-7 | TRBV19 | - | CGSGSPYEQYF | TGTGGAAGCGGGAGTCCATACGAGCAGTACTTC
- | TRBJ1-2 | TRBV14 | - | CASSQESWVGRGYTF | TGTGCCAGCAGCCAAGAGTCATGGGTCGGTAGGGGCTACACCTTC
- | TRBJ2-1 | TRBV7-8 | - | CASSLDLLVEQFF | TGTGCCAGCAGCTTAGATCTTTTGGTTGAGCAGTTCTTC